This passage covers 21 T cell receptor beta chains from one sample sequenced in a study of T cells in Graves' hyperthyroidism and ophthalmopathy. The source material, RNA transcripts, was used to amplify TCR beta CDR3 regions. The HTBI primer set served for first-round RT-PCR of the TCR CDR3. Via MiXCR, TCRdb re-called the multiplex PCR reads, giving one row per CDR3 protein. The sample holds under 550,000 distinct CDR3 sequences, approximately 20% seen once. The sequenced material came from blood. These receptors came from a man in his forties with Graves' ophthalmopathy.

CDR3 bases: TGTGCCAGCAGAGTGGGGGAAGGCTACACCTTC. It is translated as CASRVGEGYTF. The chain joins TRBV6-1 to TRBJ1-2; the D gene is possibly TRBD1 (5 bases). The germline CDR1 and CDR2 sequences are MNHNS and SASEGT. This CDR3 contains 11 residues. Trimming pared 6 bases from V and 8 bases from J, leaving 10 bases between.

V gene TRBV10-3 combines with J gene TRBJ2-2; no clear D. Germline assignment: CDR1 ENHRY and CDR2 SYGVKD. The germline V and J ends were trimmed by 9 bases and 4 bases, with 9 bases remaining between them. The CDR3 sequence is 12 residues long. DNA for the CDR3: TGTGCCATTTCGCATTCCACCGGGGAGCTGTTTTTT. Protein sequence: CAISHSTGELFF.

The chain couples TRBV7-2 to TRBJ1-4; 10 positions match TRBD1. Germline CDR1 is SGHTA and CDR2 is FQGNSA. Trimming removed 7 bases from V and 7 bases from J; junction bases left unmatched: 3. The CDR3 sequence is 13 residues long. This CDR3 is CASIGTGVEKLFF. CDR3 sequence (DNA): TGTGCCAGCATAGGGACAGGGGTTGAAAAACTGTTTTTT.

This clonotype was observed a few times. The chain joins TRBV12-3 or TRBV12-4 to TRBJ2-7; weak D call: TRBD1 (5 bases). Trimming left V 9 bases short and J 2 bases short, with 17 bases between. The CDR3 contains 14 residues. In DNA form, the CDR3 reads TGTGCCAGTGGGTCCACCAGGGTAACCTACGAGCAGTACTTC. Translated, it gives CASGSTRVTYEQYF.

V is TRBV7-9 and J is TRBJ2-2; D may be TRBD2 (5 bases). CDR1 is SEHNR and CDR2 is FQNEAQ in the germline V gene (reference sequence). The CDR3 is 15 amino acids. Between the trimmed V and J ends, which lost 3 bases and 4 bases, there was a span of 12 bases. This CDR3 is CASSFFGKGTGELFF. The CDR3 nucleotides read TGTGCCAGCAGCTTCTTCGGGAAGGGCACCGGGGAGCTGTTTTTT.

The chain combines TRBV27 with TRBJ1-3; D gene uncertain. V was cut by 6 bases and J by 1 base, with 13 bases left in between. The CDR3 totals 15 residues. Germline CDR1 reads MNHEY; CDR2 reads SMNVEV (reference sequence). CDR3 coding DNA: TGTGCCAGCAGGCTCACCTATGATTCTGGAAACACCATATATTTT. This translates into CASRLTYDSGNTIYF.

A single count supports this clonotype. The junction does not match germline at one end; this may be a read error. The J gene is TRBJ2-1, the V gene TRBV5-4, with 14 bases matching TRBD2. Per germline, CDR1 SGHNT and CDR2 YYREEE (reference sequence). This CDR3 has 16 residues. DNA of the CDR3: TGTGCCAGCAGCCCGGGGGGACTAGCGGGAGATACGGAGCGGTTCTTC. It yields the protein CASSPGGLAGDTERFF.

The genes are TRBV10-3 and TRBJ1-3; 10 nucleotides match TRBD1. The CDR3 loop spans 18 amino acids. The junction had 11 bases not matched to a gene; V was cut back by 6 bases and J by 0 bases. The germline gives CDR1 ENHRY, CDR2 SYGVKD. The CDR3: CAIRTMDRGYHSGNTIYF. In DNA, the CDR3 is TGTGCCATCAGGACCATGGACAGGGGGTACCACTCTGGAAACACCATATATTTT.

The chain recombines TRBV6-1 with TRBJ2-1, with unresolved D. The CDR3 totals 13 residues. V lost 5 bases and J 12 bases, leaving 17 bases between the germline ends. Germline CDR1 is MNHNS and CDR2 is SASEGT. The CDR3 DNA reads TGTGCCAGCAGTCCATCAGGTCTCGTCAGGCAGTTCTTC. It codes for CASSPSGLVRQFF.

The genes are TRBV29-1 and TRBJ2-1, with TRBD2 matching over 13 bases. CDR1 is SQVTM, CDR2 ANQGSEA, per germline. The CDR3 length is 15 residues. The trim removed 4 bases at V and 3 bases at J, leaving 3 bases unmatched. CDR3 residues: CSVVGLAGNYNEQFF. CDR3 nucleotides: TGCAGCGTTGTGGGACTAGCGGGAAACTACAATGAGCAGTTCTTC.

This clonotype was seen many times. The chain links TRBV28 to TRBJ1-6; the match to TRBD1 covers 7 bases. J gave up 9 bases and V 5 bases, and 10 bases lay outside the gene matches. The CDR3 covers 15 residues. The germline V gene encodes CDR1 MDHEN and CDR2 SYDVKM. The CDR3 DNA follows: TGTGCCAGCAGTACCGACAGGGCTACTACTTCACCCCTCCACTTT. This gives the protein CASSTDRATTSPLHF.

This clonotype was detected a few times. The rearrangement links TRBV30 to TRBJ2-7; 10 nucleotides line up with TRBD1. V lost 5 bases to trimming and J lost 4 bases; unmatched junction nucleotides: 8. This CDR3 has 14 amino acids. Per germline, CDR1 GTSNPN and CDR2 SVGIG (reference sequence). CDR3: CAWAHPGQGYEQYF. CDR3 sequence (DNA): TGTGCCTGGGCTCACCCGGGACAGGGGTACGAGCAGTACTTC.

This clonotype occurred many times. The genes are TRBV28 and TRBJ2-5; D gene uncertain. Germline lookup yields CDR1 MDHEN and CDR2 SYDVKM. The CDR3 runs 14 residues. V shed 2 bases and J shed 2 bases, with 9 bases lying between them. The CDR3 is CASSLKAKQETQYF. CDR3 bases: TGTGCCAGCAGTTTAAAGGCTAAGCAAGAGACCCAGTACTTC.

This clonotype has a handful of counts. V and J are TRBV7-9 and TRBJ1-2; D possibly corresponds to TRBD1 (6 bases). The germline gives CDR1 SEHNR, CDR2 FQNEAQ (reference sequence). The CDR3 covers 14 residues. V dropped 8 bases and J dropped 3 bases, with 16 bases sitting between them. The CDR3 sequence is CASGGGGDDYGYTF. Here the CDR3 DNA reads TGTGCCAGCGGCGGGGGGGGCGACGACTATGGCTACACCTTC.

V gene TRBV5-6 combines with J gene TRBJ2-2; unclear D gene. The CDR3 extends over 15 amino acids. Germline loops: CDR1 SGHDT, CDR2 YYEEEE. V dropped 2 bases and J dropped 2 bases, with 10 bases sitting between them. The chain's CDR3 is CASSFINRNTGELFF. The CDR3 DNA sequence: TGTGCCAGCAGCTTTATAAACAGAAACACCGGGGAGCTGTTTTTT.

This clonotype has ten or more counts. The J gene is TRBJ1-5, the V gene TRBV27; D is uncertain. The germline CDR1 and CDR2 sequences are MNHEY and SMNVEV (reference sequence). Trimming removed 6 bases from V and 1 base from J, with 10 bases in between. This CDR3 is built from 14 residues. The DNA of the CDR3 is TGTGCCAGCAGGACTTCGGTCAGCAATCAGCCCCAGCATTTT. It encodes CASRTSVSNQPQHF.

For this clonotype: A much bigger clone sits one base away, suggesting this may be a read error. The V call is TRBV20-1, the J call TRBJ2-7, with D possibly matching TRBD1 (5 bases). CDR1 and CDR2 (germline): DFQATT, SNEGSKA (reference sequence). Trimming stripped 3 bases from V and 2 bases from J, with 17 bases between. This CDR3 has 15 residues. The CDR3 spells CSARPGPGSAYEQYF. The CDR3 DNA sequence: TGCAGTGCTAGGCCAGGGCCCGGGTCGGCCTACGAGCAGTACTTC.

This clonotype was counted a few times. The chain is built from TRBV5-6 and TRBJ2-7, with 10 bases lining up with TRBD1. The CDR3 covers 15 residues. Germline CDR1 SGHDT, CDR2 YYEEEE. V was pared by 4 bases and J by 5 bases, with 9 bases of the junction left unmatched. The CDR3 reads CASSHGTGATNEQYF. The CDR3 bases are TGTGCCAGCAGCCATGGGACAGGGGCCACCAACGAGCAGTACTTC. The full variable domain, in which reference TRBV5-6 and TRBJ2-7 provide the parts outside the CDR3, is DAGVTQSPTHLIKTRGQQVTLRCSPKSGHDTVSWYQQALGQGPQFIFQYYEEEERQRGNFPDRFSGHQFPNYSSELNVNALLLGDSALYLCASSHGTGATNEQYFGPGTRLTVT.

This clonotype was recorded a few times. The V gene is TRBV6-1, the J gene TRBJ1-1, with D possibly TRBD1 on 6 matching bases. Germline lookup yields CDR1 MNHNS and CDR2 SASEGT. The V and J ends lost 5 bases and 1 base respectively, with 14 bases between them. This CDR3 has 15 amino acids. As DNA, the CDR3 is TGTGCCAGCAGTTTCCTAAGGGGGAGGAACACTGAAGCTTTCTTT. Amino acids: CASSFLRGRNTEAFF.

The V and J genes are TRBV5-1 and TRBJ2-7, with D maybe TRBD2 (6 bases). CDR1 and CDR2 (germline): SGHRS, YFSETQ. The CDR3 is made up of 15 amino acids. V dropped 0 bases and J dropped 4 bases, with 14 bases sitting between them. CDR3 DNA sequence: TGCGCCAGCAGCTTGGTGGCAGGGACTCAATACGAGCAGTACTTC. Protein product: CASSLVAGTQYEQYF.

A remark on this clonotype: It may be a read error: a sequence one base away is much more abundant. The rearrangement links TRBV13 to TRBJ2-5; TRBD2 agrees at 7 bases. The CDR3 runs 12 residues. V trimming: 2 bases; J trimming: 7 bases; junction bases outside the gene matches: 1. Per the germline V gene, CDR1 is PRHDT and CDR2 is FYEKMQ (reference sequence). The CDR3 here is CASSLRGVTQYF. DNA for the CDR3: TGTGCCAGCAGCTTACGGGGGGTGACCCAGTACTTC.